This is a list of T cell receptor beta chains from one sample in a study of T cell repertoires in cytomegalovirus infection. TCRdb reanalysed the reads using MiXCR and keeps one entry per CDR3 protein. Of roughly 920,000 distinct CDR3 sequences listed, 30% to 40% are singletons. Antigens for these TCRs are unknown. The material sequenced was cultured CD8+ T cells from PBMCs, taken from culture after CMV antigen stimulation. These receptors were obtained from a human donor in good health (CMV status not recorded). Some clones in this sample may be carry-over from other donors' samples. CDR3s include the opening cysteine and the closing phenylalanine or tryptophan. D genes are given only for firm matches. Not all rows give a size; the values are once, few, many and, for expanded clones, a class.

V: TRBV7-3; J: TRBJ2-2; D: -; size: -; DNA: TGTGCCCCCCGCGGATCGACCGGGGAGCTGTTTTTT; CDR3: CAPRGSTGELFF
V: TRBV13; J: TRBJ1-2; D: -; size: -; DNA: TGTGCCAGCAGCCCAAGGATCGGGGGCGTTGAGAATGGCTACACCTTC; CDR3: CASSPRIGGVENGYTF
V: TRBV5-4; J: TRBJ1-4; D: TRBD1; size: -; DNA: TGTGCCAGCAGCTTGTTTGGGACAGAGGACACAAGGGCTTTT; CDR3: CASSLFGTEDTRAF
V: TRBV24-1; J: TRBJ2-3; D: TRBD1; size: few; DNA: TGTGCCACCAGTGATTTCGCCGGGACAGGGGGCTTCGCAGATACGCAGTATTTT; CDR3: CATSDFAGTGGFADTQYF
V: TRBV9; J: TRBJ1-2; D: -; size: many; DNA: TGTGCCAGCAGCGTAACGCCCCTCGGGATAGGGGTCACCTTC; CDR3: CASSVTPLGIGVTF
V: TRBV27; J: TRBJ1-5; D: -; size: -; DNA: TGTGCCAGCAGTTTCTATACAGGGCAGCCCCAGCATTTT; CDR3: CASSFYTGQPQHF
V: TRBV4-3; J: TRBJ1-5; D: -; size: -; DNA: TGCGCCAGCAGCCAATACAGGGCTCAGCCCCAGCATTTT; CDR3: CASSQYRAQPQHF
V: TRBV6-6; J: TRBJ1-2; D: TRBD1; size: -; DNA: TGTGCCAGCAGTACGGGGGACAGGATTTACACCTTC; CDR3: CASSTGDRIYTF
V: TRBV5-4; J: TRBJ2-3; D: -; size: -; DNA: TGTGCCAGCAGCCCTCTTGGAGAACAGGGCACAGATACGCAGTATTTT; CDR3: CASSPLGEQGTDTQYF
V: TRBV25-1; J: TRBJ2-1; D: TRBD1; size: -; DNA: TGTGCCAGCAGTCACAGGGGATGGGGGATCGATGAGCAGTTCTTC; CDR3: CASSHRGWGIDEQFF
V: TRBV12-3/TRBV12-4; J: TRBJ2-1; D: -; size: many; DNA: TGTGCCAGCAGCCCCCCAGGGCCCTACAATGAGCAGTTCTTC; CDR3: CASSPPGPYNEQFF
V: TRBV24-1; J: TRBJ2-1; D: -; size: -; DNA: TGTGCCACAAGTAGCGGATACGCATCCAATGAGCAGTTCTTC; CDR3: CATSSGYASNEQFF
V: TRBV12-3/TRBV12-4; J: TRBJ2-2; D: TRBD1; size: many; DNA: TGTGCCAGCAGTCAACCCCGGGACAGGGGAAGCGGGGAGCTGTTTTTT; CDR3: CASSQPRDRGSGELFF
V: TRBV15; J: TRBJ2-3; D: TRBD1; size: -; DNA: TGTGCCACCAGCTACGGGACAGCTAGCACAGATACGCAGTATTTT; CDR3: CATSYGTASTDTQYF
V: TRBV7-9; J: TRBJ2-5; D: -; size: -; DNA: TGTGCCAGCAGCTTCCGGGACGGCCTCCAAGAGACCCAGTACTTC; CDR3: CASSFRDGLQETQYF
V: TRBV7-8; J: TRBJ2-1; D: -; size: few; DNA: TGTGCCAGCAGTGAGTGGGGCAATGAGCAGTTCTTC; CDR3: CASSEWGNEQFF
V: TRBV7-6; J: TRBJ2-3; D: TRBD1; size: many; DNA: TGTGCCAGCAGACCCAACAGGGGCCCACCCAGCACAGATACGCAGTATTTT; CDR3: CASRPNRGPPSTDTQYF
V: TRBV5-6; J: TRBJ1-1; D: -; size: few; DNA: TGTGCCAGCAGCTTGACAGGGTCCCTAATGAACACTGAAGCTTTCTTT; CDR3: CASSLTGSLMNTEAFF
V: TRBV6-5; J: TRBJ1-1; D: -; size: -; DNA: TGTGCCAGCAGTTACGATTACCCACCAAGCACTGAAGCTTTCTTT; CDR3: CASSYDYPPSTEAFF
V: TRBV5-5; J: TRBJ2-5; D: TRBD1; size: -; DNA: TGTGCCAGCAGGCCACTTCGGGACAGGGGGAGGGAGACCCAGTACTTC; CDR3: CASRPLRDRGRETQYF
V: TRBV20-1; J: TRBJ1-2; D: TRBD1; size: -; DNA: TGCAGTGCTTCGGACAGGTCTAACTATGGCTACACCTTC; CDR3: CSASDRSNYGYTF
V: TRBV27; J: TRBJ2-7; D: -; size: -; DNA: TGTGCCAGCAGTTTACGAGGGAGGGGGACCTACTTC; CDR3: CASSLRGRGTYF
V: TRBV27; J: TRBJ1-6; D: TRBD1; size: -; DNA: TGTGCCAGCAGTCCCGGGACAGATACTTCACCCCTCCACTTT; CDR3: CASSPGTDTSPLHF
V: TRBV4-1; J: TRBJ1-5; D: -; size: -; DNA: TGCGCCAGCAGCCAAGTCGCGGCAGTTAATCAGCCCCAGCATTTT; CDR3: CASSQVAAVNQPQHF
V: TRBV6-5; J: TRBJ1-4; D: -; size: few; DNA: TGTGCCAGCAGGGATAGGACGGAGCTTTATAATGAAAAACTGTTTTTT; CDR3: CASRDRTELYNEKLFF
V: TRBV27; J: TRBJ1-5; D: -; size: -; DNA: TGTGCCAGCAGTTTATCGGTTGGGGGCGGGCAGCCCCAGCATTTT; CDR3: CASSLSVGGGQPQHF
V: TRBV5-6; J: TRBJ2-1; D: -; size: -; DNA: TGTGCCAGCAGCTTTCTTCGGGAGCAGTTCTTC; CDR3: CASSFLREQFF
V: TRBV20-1; J: TRBJ2-1; D: -; size: -; DNA: TGCAGTGCTAGAGATAGGCGACAGGAATTCAATGAGCAGTTCTTC; CDR3: CSARDRRQEFNEQFF
V: TRBV10-3; J: TRBJ2-7; D: TRBD1; size: few; DNA: TGTGCCATCAGGGTACAGGGGGCGCGGCGTTCCTACGAGCAGTACTTC; CDR3: CAIRVQGARRSYEQYF
V: TRBV11-3; J: TRBJ1-1; D: TRBD1; size: few; DNA: TGTGCCAGCGGCACAGGGGTGGGCACTGAAGCTTTCTTT; CDR3: CASGTGVGTEAFF
V: TRBV5-4; J: TRBJ2-1; D: TRBD2; size: -; DNA: TGTGCCAGCAGCTCTCCGGGACTAGCGGGGATGAATGAGCAGTTCTTC; CDR3: CASSSPGLAGMNEQFF
V: TRBV28; J: TRBJ1-2; D: -; size: few; DNA: TGTGCCAGCAGTTTACCACGGCCCCTTTGGAGTGGCTACACCTTC; CDR3: CASSLPRPLWSGYTF
V: TRBV4-1; J: TRBJ2-1; D: TRBD2; size: -; DNA: TGCGCCAGCAGTCCGGAGGCTAGCGGACCAGTAGGTGAGCAGTTCTTC; CDR3: CASSPEASGPVGEQFF
V: TRBV7-6; J: TRBJ1-3; D: -; size: few; DNA: TGTGCCAGCAGCTCGGACGGCTCTGGAAACACCATATATTTT; CDR3: CASSSDGSGNTIYF
V: TRBV14; J: TRBJ2-6; D: TRBD2; size: -; DNA: TGTGCCAGCAGCCCGTCCGGGGGGGCTGGGGCCAACGTCCTGACTTTC; CDR3: CASSPSGGAGANVLTF
V: TRBV4-2; J: TRBJ2-3; D: TRBD2; size: -; DNA: TGTGCCAGCAGCCAAGAAGCGGGGGCCCGCACAGATACGCAGTATTTT; CDR3: CASSQEAGARTDTQYF
V: TRBV7-9; J: TRBJ2-1; D: TRBD2; size: -; DNA: TGTGCCAGCAGTTACACAGCGGGGGGGCGAAATGAGCAGTTCTTC; CDR3: CASSYTAGGRNEQFF
V: TRBV10-3; J: TRBJ1-1; D: -; size: -; DNA: TGTGCCATCAGTCCGGGGGGGTTTGGGGGGATGAACACTGAAGCTTTCTTT; CDR3: CAISPGGFGGMNTEAFF
V: TRBV28; J: TRBJ2-5; D: TRBD1; size: many; DNA: TGTGCCAGCAGTTCCGGGACAGTCATACAAGAGACCCAGTACTTC; CDR3: CASSSGTVIQETQYF
V: TRBV6-5; J: TRBJ1-1; D: -; size: -; DNA: TGTGCCAGCAAAGCAGGGGCAAACACTGAAGCTTTCTTT; CDR3: CASKAGANTEAFF
V: TRBV6-5; J: TRBJ2-3; D: -; size: -; DNA: TGTGCCAGCAGTTACCAAGGAGTTGCGATGACAGATACGCAGTATTTT; CDR3: CASSYQGVAMTDTQYF
V: TRBV4-1; J: TRBJ1-6; D: TRBD1; size: many; DNA: TGCGCCAGCAGCCATAACGACAGGGTTGAATCACCCCTCCACTTT; CDR3: CASSHNDRVESPLHF
V: TRBV19; J: TRBJ2-5; D: -; size: -; DNA: TGTGCCAGTAGTATGTTCGGGGGTCCTAGAGGCGAGACCCAGTACTTC; CDR3: CASSMFGGPRGETQYF
V: TRBV27; J: TRBJ1-5; D: -; size: -; DNA: TGTGCCAGCAGTTTAAAACACAATCAGCCCCAGCATTTT; CDR3: CASSLKHNQPQHF
V: TRBV7-6; J: TRBJ1-1; D: TRBD1; size: -; DNA: TGTGCCAGCAGCTCAGGGGGGGCAGGATTGGAAGCTTTCTTT; CDR3: CASSSGGAGLEAFF
V: TRBV27; J: TRBJ1-1; D: -; size: -; DNA: TGTGCCAGCAGTTCCAGGGTCGGAGGAGCTTTCTTT; CDR3: CASSSRVGGAFF
V: TRBV7-9; J: TRBJ2-1; D: TRBD2; size: -; DNA: TGTGCCAGCAGCCCATCTAGCGGGGTTTGGGATGAGCAGTTCTTC; CDR3: CASSPSSGVWDEQFF
V: TRBV20-1; J: TRBJ1-2; D: -; size: once; DNA: TGCAGTGCTAGAGATGGCAGAGGCTGCACCTTC; CDR3: CSARDGRGCTF
V: TRBV7-9; J: TRBJ2-5; D: -; size: -; DNA: TGTGCCAGCAGCTTGAAGGATACACGGTACCAAGAGACCCAGTACTTC; CDR3: CASSLKDTRYQETQYF
V: TRBV7-9; J: TRBJ2-1; D: -; size: -; DNA: TGTGCCAGCAGCTTAGCCACCGGGACAGAGCAGTTCTTC; CDR3: CASSLATGTEQFF
V: TRBV20-1; J: TRBJ2-1; D: -; size: few; DNA: TGCAGTGCTACTGCGGGCCTCCCCTACAATGAGCAGTTCTTC; CDR3: CSATAGLPYNEQFF
V: TRBV6-8; J: TRBJ1-3; D: -; size: -; DNA: TGTGCCAGCAGCTCACCCGGGTCACCCTCTGGAAACACCATATATTTT; CDR3: CASSSPGSPSGNTIYF
V: TRBV12-5; J: TRBJ2-1; D: TRBD2; size: -; DNA: TGTGCTAGTGCCCTAGCGGGGGGCTACAATGAGCAGTTCTTC; CDR3: CASALAGGYNEQFF